This record looks at one T cell receptor (beta chain) sequence and its context. This receptor's antigen is unknown. Nothing much larger sits one base from this clone, and base qualities are not available. Whole blood was collected in K2EDTA tubes by collaborating institutions according to the institutions' own protocols. For TCRbeta analysis, collaborators shipped samples as frozen whole blood, isolated PBMCs, or DNA extracted from either of those sample types. TCRbeta CDR3 regions were amplified from genomic DNA by means of the immunoSEQ Assay, a bias-controlled multiplex PCR. The paper's data handling went like this. Within the assay, amplification of reference gene primers was used to estimate how many nucleated cells each sample contained. Sequence reads were collapsed and filtered to measure the absolute abundance of every unique TCRbeta CDR3 rearrangement. Productive Simpson clonality was computed per sample as the square root of Simpson's diversity index over productive rearrangements. TCRdb carries this immuneACCESS record with in-frame sequences only. Its versions omit some clonotypes, under half of them owing to an unresolved V gene in the studies checked, with the rest unexplained. V and J calls and clone size are as listed in that table; D and trimming were resolved from the DNA. In this sample the table shows about 27,000 clones, 88% of which occur a single time. The top ten constitute 7.7% of the sample.

CDR1 and CDR2, per the germline V gene, are SGDLS and YYNGEE. V is pruned by 4 bases and J by 7 bases, leaving 8 bases of the junction without a gene match. From the cysteine up to the phenylalanine, the CDR3 has a length of 14 residues. Just CDR3 DNA is preserved here, 42 bases in frame from base 1. The data derive from a study of blood T cell repertoires in COVID-19 (TCRdb year 2020). Notes on the research overall: Samples covering the acute and convalescent phases of COVID-19 were provided by collaborators in the United States, Italy and Spain. The material from the prospective study consisted of cDNA or gDNA derived from T cells, B-cell-depleted T cells, or PBMCs. The dataset comprised deeply sampled blood TCRbeta repertoires from subjects exposed to, actively infected with, or recovered from COVID-19. The repertoires were made available in a free public database intended to serve as a resource for research on the immune response to SARS-CoV-2. Samples were obtained from the ongoing ImmuneRACE study (first 160 participants) and from some 1,200 subjects provided by 6 global collaborators. Nearly every sample came with metadata listing a de-identified subject ID, COVID-19 status, age in years and sex. Where available, HLA class I and class II types were obtained from metadata supplied by the sample provider rather than from assay-based typing.

The paper as a whole reports these results and caveats: The quantity of clinical and demographic metadata differed by source and by participant and was supplied without curation.

This receptor chain uses TRBV9 and TRBJ2-1, and 7 junctional nucleotides match TRBD2. This receptor was identified in a woman between 50 and 59 years old with active COVID-19. The sample consisted of peripheral blood. The CDR3 loop reads CASSPRTRRNEQFF. The DNA is TGTGCCAGCAGCCCCCGGACTAGGCGGAATGAGCAGTTCTTC.